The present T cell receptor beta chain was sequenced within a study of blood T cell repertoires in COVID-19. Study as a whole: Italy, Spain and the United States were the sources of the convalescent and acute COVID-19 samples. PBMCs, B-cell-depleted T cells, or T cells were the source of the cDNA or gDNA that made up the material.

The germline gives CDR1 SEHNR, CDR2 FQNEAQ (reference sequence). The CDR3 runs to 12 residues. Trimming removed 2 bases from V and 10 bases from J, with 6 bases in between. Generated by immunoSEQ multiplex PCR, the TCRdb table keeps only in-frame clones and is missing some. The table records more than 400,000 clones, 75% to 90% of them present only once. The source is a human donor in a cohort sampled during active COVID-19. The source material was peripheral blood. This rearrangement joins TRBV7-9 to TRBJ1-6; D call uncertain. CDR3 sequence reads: CASSLLASPLHF. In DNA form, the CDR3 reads TGTGCCAGCAGCTTATTAGCCTCACCCCTCCACTTT.